Given below is one TCR beta chain in context. The sample comes from a study of blood T cell repertoires in COVID-19. In the study overall: PBMCs, B-cell-depleted T cells, or T cells were the source of the cDNA or gDNA that made up the material.

In the authors' workflow: From reference gene primer amplification, estimates of nucleated cell counts were derived. This table comes from immunoSEQ multiplex PCR, and its TCRdb copy is limited to in-frame clones, with some not included. V and J calls and clone size are given by that table; D and trimming were obtained from the DNA. The data hold about 49,000 clones, with around 85% observed a single time. The CDR3 runs to 13 residues. The V gene lost 7 bases and the J gene lost 3 bases, with 13 bases spanning the gap. The TCR sequence derives from a human donor in a cohort sampled during active COVID-19. The sequenced material came from peripheral blood. The gene calls are TRBV12-3 or TRBV12-4 and TRBJ2-7; possible D gene TRBD2, 6 bases. DNA of the CDR3: TGTGCCAGCACGCCTCCGGGACTCTACGAGCAGTACTTC. The encoded protein is CASTPPGLYEQYF.